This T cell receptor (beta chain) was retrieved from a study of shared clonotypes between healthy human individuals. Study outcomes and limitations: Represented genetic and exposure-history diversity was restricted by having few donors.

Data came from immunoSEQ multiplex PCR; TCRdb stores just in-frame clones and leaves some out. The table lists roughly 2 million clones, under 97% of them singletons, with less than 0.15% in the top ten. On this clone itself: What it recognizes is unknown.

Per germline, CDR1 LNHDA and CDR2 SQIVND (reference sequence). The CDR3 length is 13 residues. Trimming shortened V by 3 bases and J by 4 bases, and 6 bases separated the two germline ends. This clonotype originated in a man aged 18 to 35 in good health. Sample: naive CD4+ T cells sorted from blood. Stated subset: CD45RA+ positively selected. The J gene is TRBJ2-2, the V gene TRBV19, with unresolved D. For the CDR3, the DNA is TGTGCCAGTAGTATTAGAGTCACCGGGGAGCTGTTTTTT. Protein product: CASSIRVTGELFF.